These 10 T cell receptor beta chains were all obtained from the same sample, sequenced in a study of blood T cell repertoires in COVID-19. Profiled with immunoSEQ multiplex PCR; TCRdb holds only in-frame clones, not every one. Of about 280,000 clones listed, just under 90% were seen once; the top ten hold approximately 10%. Sequencing input: peripheral blood. The receptors come from a woman aged 25 to 39 with COVID-19, enrolled during active disease.

The chain combines TRBV2 with TRBJ2-3; TRBD2 might be the D (7 bases). The CDR3 runs to 14 residues. Germline V CDR1 and CDR2: SNHLY, FYNNEI. Trimming took 7 bases from V and 3 from J, leaving 14 bases between them. CDR3 coding DNA: TGTGCCAGCATGGGAGGGGGGGCTACAGATACGCAGTATTTT. Residues: CASMGGGATDTQYF.

A single count supports this clone. The rearrangement uses TRBV4-1 and TRBJ1-2, with unresolved D. CDR3 length: 15 amino acids. V was clipped by 0 bases and J by 8 bases, with 16 bases between them. Germline CDR1 and CDR2: MGHRA and YSYEKL. For the CDR3, the DNA is TGCGCCAGCAGCCAAGACCCCCGGGGTTTGGAAGGCTACACCTTC. Amino acid sequence: CASSQDPRGLEGYTF.

This chain links TRBV4-1 with TRBJ1-2; D possibly corresponds to TRBD1 (6 bases). CDR1 is MGHRA, CDR2 YSYEKL, per germline. With 4 bases removed from V and 7 bases from J, the gap between germline ends came to 19 bases. The CDR3 runs 15 residues. This CDR3 is CASSPRQELTGGYTF. The CDR3 nucleotides read TGCGCCAGCAGCCCACGACAGGAGCTGACCGGTGGCTACACCTTC.

The chain joins TRBV7-8 to TRBJ1-5, with a tentative D call TRBD1 (5 bases). The length of the CDR3 is 14 residues. CDR1 SGHVS and CDR2 FQNEAQ come from the germline V gene. V lost 1 base and J lost 5, with 9 bases in between. CDR3 loop: CASSLEVGDQPQHF. The DNA for the CDR3 is TGTGCCAGCAGCTTAGAAGTAGGGGATCAGCCCCAGCATTTT.

The V gene is TRBV11-2, the J gene TRBJ1-4, with 7 bases identical to TRBD1. With 3 bases clipped from V and 3 bases from J, the junction kept 7 bases outside the gene matches. There are 16 residues in the CDR3. Germline V CDR1 and CDR2: SGHAT, FQNNGV. The CDR3 protein is CASSLHPGQPNEKLFF. CDR3 nucleotides: TGTGCCAGCAGCTTGCACCCGGGACAGCCTAATGAAAAACTGTTTTTT.

The chain uses TRBV11-2 and TRBJ2-6, with D possibly matching TRBD1 (5 bases). Per the germline V gene, CDR1 is SGHAT and CDR2 is FQNNGV. The V end lost 4 bases, the J end lost 2 bases, and 9 bases lay between the germline ends. This CDR3 is 15 amino acids long. DNA of the CDR3: TGTGCCAGCAGCTATCAGGGTACTGGGGCCAACGTCCTGACTTTC. Residues: CASSYQGTGANVLTF.

V usage is TRBV27 and J usage is TRBJ1-6; D is unresolved. Trimming took 5 bases from V and 9 from J, leaving 11 bases between them. CDR1 is MNHEY and CDR2 is SMNVEV in the germline V gene (reference sequence). This CDR3 contains 13 residues. Here the CDR3 reads CASSVEMFSPLHF. CDR3 bases: TGTGCCAGCAGTGTGGAGATGTTTTCACCCCTCCACTTT.

V is TRBV13 and J is TRBJ2-5, with unresolved D. This CDR3 contains 12 residues. With 0 bases removed from V and 6 bases from J, the gap between germline ends came to 5 bases. Germline CDR1 reads PRHDT; CDR2 reads FYEKMQ (reference sequence). The CDR3 is CASSLGLKTQYF. In DNA, the CDR3 is TGTGCCAGCAGCTTAGGTCTAAAGACCCAGTACTTC.

The chain recombines TRBV11-2 with TRBJ2-5, with D unresolved. The CDR3 loop spans 15 amino acids. V dropped 3 bases and J dropped 4 bases, with 15 bases sitting between them. Per germline, CDR1 SGHAT and CDR2 FQNNGV. The CDR3 reads CASSFGYGGRETQYF. CDR3 nucleotide sequence: TGTGCCAGCAGCTTCGGGTACGGCGGTCGAGAGACCCAGTACTTC.

This clone was recorded once. The chain uses TRBV5-4 and TRBJ1-2, with 7 bases lining up with TRBD1. V shed 9 bases, J shed 6 bases, and the junction held 8 bases outside the gene matches. Germline values: CDR1 SGHNT, CDR2 YYREEE (reference sequence). This CDR3 contains 12 residues. CDR3 nucleotides: TGTGCCACGTCGGGACAGACGGATGGCTACACCTTC. This encodes CATSGQTDGYTF.